The clone carrying this T cell receptor (beta chain) was counted a single time. Its antigen remains unidentified. Time point indicated: week 23, last vaccination. The study gave 300 ug of mutant IDH1 20-mer peptide per vaccine dose, with topical imiquimod. Trimming took 2 bases from V and 4 from J, leaving 11 bases between them. CDR3 length: 14 amino acids. Germline V CDR1 and CDR2: MDHEN, SYDVKM. Profiling relied on immunoSEQ multiplex PCR, and the TCRdb table lists in-frame clones only, not all of them. The repertoire holds about 82,000 clones, roughly 85% seen once, with approximately 2.1% in the top ten. This entry belongs to a study of a mutant IDH1 vaccine in newly diagnosed glioma. Overall study: Across weeks 1, 3, 5, 7, 11, 15, 19 and 23, patients received a vaccination each time, eight in all. Patients got their first vaccination 4-6 weeks after radiotherapy alone, or with temozolomide cycles. Pretreatment consisted of radiotherapy, temozolomide, or both, with most receiving both.

The chain joins TRBV28 to TRBJ1-2; D may be TRBD1 (6 bases). The material sequenced was PBMCs, taken from a glioma patient whose treatment included an IDH1 peptide vaccine. This clonotype was sampled from a young man with glioma. Some clones in this sample may be carry-over from other donors' samples. The CDR3 spells CASSLRPGAYGYTF. For the CDR3, the DNA is TGTGCCAGCAGTTTACGTCCAGGGGCCTATGGCTACACCTTC.